A selection of T cell receptor beta chains follows, all from one sample in a study of blood T cell repertoires in COVID-19. Data came from immunoSEQ multiplex PCR; TCRdb stores just in-frame clones and leaves some out. The table records approximately 41,000 clones, approximately 80% of them present only once. The source material was peripheral blood. The receptors were gathered from an elderly woman with acute or convalescent COVID-19. Each CDR3 is given with its conserved first and last residue. A D gene is named only where the DNA matches it firmly. A clone size is listed for some rows: how often the clone was seen (once, few, many), or a class if it is expanded.

TRBV6-6	TRBD1	TRBJ1-4	14	once	TGTGCCAGCAGTAAGGGACAGGGAAACGAAAAACTGTTTTTT	CASSKGQGNEKLFF
TRBV5-1	-	TRBJ2-1	14	-	TGCGCCAGCAGCTCTGGGACTCCGGTGGTTGAGCAGTTCTTC	CASSSGTPVVEQFF
TRBV19	TRBD1	TRBJ1-4	19	-	TGTGCCAGTAGTATAGCGGTCATTTGGGGACAGGGCTCTAATGAAAAACTGTTTTTT	CASSIAVIWGQGSNEKLFF
TRBV7-6	TRBD2	TRBJ2-2	16	-	TGTGCCAGCAGCTTAACCGGGGGGGTGGCCACCGGGGAGCTGTTTTTT	CASSLTGGVATGELFF
TRBV6-1	-	TRBJ1-4	14	-	TGTGCCAGCAGTGAAGGGTCCGCGGGTGAAAAACTGTTTTTT	CASSEGSAGEKLFF
TRBV6-2/TRBV6-3	TRBD1	TRBJ2-2	14	-	TGTGCCAGCAGTTGGACAGGTATTGCCGGGGAGCTGTTTTTT	CASSWTGIAGELFF
TRBV5-1	TRBD2	TRBJ2-1	15	-	TGCGCCAGCAGCTTGCGGCTAGCGGGGGGCAATGAGCAGTTCTTC	CASSLRLAGGNEQFF
TRBV7-9	TRBD1	TRBJ2-3	13	-	TGTGCCAGCAGGGGAACAGGGGGAGATACGCAGTATTTT	CASRGTGGDTQYF
TRBV10-2	-	TRBJ1-4	14	-	TGCGCCAGCAGTGAGGCTGGAGGCCCCCGGGAACTGTTTTTT	CASSEAGGPRELFF
TRBV9	-	TRBJ1-4	15	-	TGTGCCAGCAGCGAAGGGACTGGTACGGGCGGAAAACTGTTTTTT	CASSEGTGTGGKLFF
TRBV5-1	TRBD1	TRBJ2-3	16	-	TGCGCCAGCAGCTCCGGACAGGTCGCTAGCACAGATACGCAGTATTTT	CASSSGQVASTDTQYF
TRBV30	-	TRBJ1-5	14	-	TGTGCCTGGAGTGTTCAGGGCGGATATCAGCCCCAGCATTTT	CAWSVQGGYQPQHF
TRBV20-1	TRBD1	TRBJ2-7	14	-	TGCAGTGCTAGTCCGGGACAGGGAGCGTACGAGCAGTACTTC	CSASPGQGAYEQYF
TRBV6-2/TRBV6-3	-	TRBJ1-1	17	once	TGTGCCAGCAGTTACTCGACAGTAGGGAGGGGCGGAACTGAAGCTTTCTTT	CASSYSTVGRGGTEAFF
TRBV6-6	-	TRBJ2-2	14	-	TGTGCCAGCAGCTGGACAGCGAACACCGGGGAGCTGTTTTTT	CASSWTANTGELFF
TRBV18	-	TRBJ2-5	13	-	TGTGCCAGCTCAGCGGCAGCGCAAGAGACCCAGTACTTC	CASSAAAQETQYF
TRBV5-1	TRBD1	TRBJ1-3	16	once	TGCGCCAGCAGCTTGGCCGAGGGGGCGGTTGGAAACACCATATATTTT	CASSLAEGAVGNTIYF
TRBV4-1	TRBD1	TRBJ1-5	14	-	TGCGCCAGCAGCCAAAGACAGGGGGATCAGCCCCAGCATTTT	CASSQRQGDQPQHF
TRBV2	TRBD2	TRBJ2-1	15	-	TGTGCCAGTTATCCTTTCGTCCTAGCGGGGGAGGAGCAGTTCTTC	CASYPFVLAGEEQFF
TRBV6-1	-	TRBJ2-2	15	-	TGTGCCAGCAGTGAGTGGACAACGAACACCGGGGAGCTGTTTTTT	CASSEWTTNTGELFF
TRBV2	-	TRBJ2-3	16	once	TGTGCCAGCAGTGAAGCATTAGCGGTCAACACAGATACGCAGTATTTT	CASSEALAVNTDTQYF
TRBV6-2/TRBV6-3	-	TRBJ1-6	14	-	TGTGCCAGCAGTCACAGGGTGGGAGAATCACCCCTCCACTTT	CASSHRVGESPLHF
TRBV19	-	TRBJ1-4	14	-	TGTGCCAGTAATCAGAAGCTCATCGGGGGAAAACTGTTTTTT	CASNQKLIGGKLFF
TRBV6-5	-	TRBJ1-1	13	-	TGTGCCTCATACAGGGTGGGGAACACTGAAGCTTTCTTT	CASYRVGNTEAFF
TRBV2	-	TRBJ2-3	15	once	TGTGCCAGCAGCCTGATGAGGGTTTCCACAGATACGCAGTATTTT	CASSLMRVSTDTQYF
TRBV3-1/TRBV3-2	TRBD2	TRBJ2-1	15	-	TGTGCCAGCAGCCAAGACGGGGGGGCCATCAATGAGCAGTTCTTC	CASSQDGGAINEQFF
TRBV5-6	TRBD1	TRBJ1-4	16	few	TGTGCCAGCAGCTTCCAGGGACAGTCAACTAATGAAAAACTGTTTTTT	CASSFQGQSTNEKLFF
TRBV11-3	-	TRBJ1-5	18	-	TGTGCCAGCAGCTACGACACCCCCGACAAGCATAGCAATCAGCCCCAGCATTTT	CASSYDTPDKHSNQPQHF
TRBV5-5	-	TRBJ1-1	13	-	TGTGCCAGCAGCTTCCGACAGCTCACTGAAGCTTTCTTT	CASSFRQLTEAFF
TRBV28	-	TRBJ2-3	15	-	TGTGCCAGCAGTTTTATCGGGCAGGGGGGCGGGATGCAGTATTTT	CASSFIGQGGGMQYF
TRBV19	TRBD1	TRBJ1-1	14	few	TGTGCCAGTAGTATGAACAGGGGTCGGACTGAAGCTTTCTTT	CASSMNRGRTEAFF
TRBV12-3/TRBV12-4	-	TRBJ1-2	12	-	TGTGCCAGCAGCCTCAACAGCTATGGCTACACCTTC	CASSLNSYGYTF
TRBV12-5	TRBD1	TRBJ1-1	13	-	TGTGCTAGTGGTTTTACAGGGGTCACTGAAGCTTTCTTT	CASGFTGVTEAFF